One sample yielded the 18 T cell receptor beta chains listed below, sequenced in a study of regulatory T cells in long-lasting Graves disease. Time point reported: persistent/refractory GD, antithyroid drugs over 5 years with positive TRAb. With RNA extracted from PBMCs as input, the TCR library was made. TCR beta libraries were built with iRepertoire HTBI primers and Arm-PCR of CDR3 regions. TCRdb reprocessed the multiplex PCR reads with MiXCR, giving one entry per CDR3 protein. The profile shows under 450,000 distinct CDR3 sequences, about a quarter of them singletons. The material was peripheral blood mononuclear cells (PBMCs), obtained when the disease was refractory, from a patient treated with antithyroid drugs. These receptors were obtained from a female donor with Graves disease.

This clonotype was found many times. The rearrangement joins TRBV2 to TRBJ2-5; 7 nucleotides align to TRBD2. The CDR3 sequence is 13 residues long. Looked up from germline, CDR1 is SNHLY and CDR2 is FYNNEI. V lost 6 bases and J lost 5; bases outside the gene matches: 6. This CDR3 reads CASRRESSETQYF. The CDR3 bases are TGTGCCAGCAGGCGGGAGAGCAGCGAGACCCAGTACTTC.

This clonotype was seen more than once but under ten times. CDR3 residues: CSVEGGKNQPQHF. The CDR3 DNA reads as TGCAGCGTTGAAGGGGGGAAGAATCAGCCCCAGCATTTT. This chain links TRBV29-1 with TRBJ1-5; possibly TRBD1 for D (5 bases). V was cut by 1 base and J by 4 bases, with 8 bases left in between. Germline V gives CDR1 SQVTM, CDR2 ANQGSEA. The CDR3 loop spans 13 amino acids.

To note about this clonotype: This may stem from a read error, because a much larger clone lies one nucleotide away. The chain employs TRBV9 and TRBJ2-2, with D unresolved. V was trimmed by 6 bases and J by 3 bases, leaving 6 bases between them. CDR1 and CDR2 (germline): SGDLS, YYNGEE. The CDR3 sequence is 12 residues long. The CDR3, as DNA: TGTGCCAGCACCCGTTACACCGGGGAGCTGTTTTTT. It codes for CASTRYTGELFF.

This clonotype was observed at least ten times. J is TRBJ1-5 and V is TRBV28; D unclear. Germline lookup yields CDR1 MDHEN and CDR2 SYDVKM. This CDR3 comprises 14 residues. Trimming took off 4 bases at V and 6 bases at J, with 13 bases between the two ends. The CDR3 region is CASSSPVERQPQHF. CDR3 nucleotide sequence: TGTGCCAGCAGTTCCCCCGTGGAGCGTCAGCCCCAGCATTTT.

This clonotype turned up a few times. This chain links TRBV29-1 with TRBJ1-5, with 9 bases matching TRBD1. The CDR3 extends over 14 amino acids. Germline-derived CDR1 and CDR2 are SQVTM and ANQGSEA. The J segment lost 4 bases and the V segment lost 4 bases, leaving 5 bases of the junction unmatched. CDR3 amino acids: CSVAVGQGNQPQHF. The CDR3 coding sequence is TGCAGCGTTGCGGTGGGACAGGGTAATCAGCCCCAGCATTTT. Full variable domain (outside the CDR3, taken from reference TRBV29-1 and TRBJ1-5): SAVISQKPSRDICQRGTSLTIQCQVDSQVTMMFWYRQQPGQSLTLIATANQGSEATYESGFVIDKFPISRPNLTFSTLTVSNMSPEDSSIYLCSVAVGQGNQPQHFGDGTRLSIL.

At least ten counts were recorded for this clonotype. The gene calls are TRBV28 and TRBJ1-2; 7 bases map to TRBD1. The CDR3 loop spans 15 amino acids. Trimming took 8 bases from V and 3 from J; bases not matched to a gene: 12. The germline V gene has CDR1 MDHEN and CDR2 SYDVKM. The CDR3: CASLDNRGWDYGYTF. The CDR3 DNA reads as TGTGCCAGCCTTGATAACAGGGGCTGGGACTATGGCTACACCTTC.

The chain carries TRBV5-1 and TRBJ2-5; 9 positions match TRBD2. In germline, CDR1 is SGHRS, CDR2 YFSETQ. This CDR3 contains 16 residues. The trim removed 0 bases at V and 4 bases at J, leaving 7 bases unmatched. The CDR3 loop is CASSLAGSGRGETQYF. The CDR3 region has the DNA TGCGCCAGCAGCTTGGCGGGTAGCGGGAGAGGAGAGACCCAGTACTTC.

The chain has TRBV5-1 and TRBJ2-7, with 7 bases aligning to TRBD2. CDR3 length equals 15 residues. V lost 0 bases and J lost 4; bases outside the gene matches: 7. Germline loops: CDR1 SGHRS, CDR2 YFSETQ. The chain's CDR3 is CASSLVRGGRYEQYF. The DNA of the CDR3 is TGCGCCAGCAGCTTGGTTCGGGGCGGGAGATACGAGCAGTACTTC.

The genes are TRBV29-1 and TRBJ2-3, with TRBD1 matching over 8 bases. This CDR3 has 13 residues. Germline V lookup: CDR1 SQVTM, CDR2 ANQGSEA. Trimming removed 4 bases from V and 2 bases from J; junction bases left unmatched: 2. The CDR3 DNA sequence: TGCAGCGTTGCCAGGGGGCTCACAGATACGCAGTATTTT. Translated: CSVARGLTDTQYF.

V is TRBV15 and J is TRBJ2-7, with unresolved D. The V end lost 0 bases, the J end lost 5 bases, and 14 bases lay between the germline ends. CDR1 is LNHNV, CDR2 YYDKDF, per germline (reference sequence). The CDR3 covers 15 residues. As DNA, the CDR3 is TGTGCCACCAGCAGAGATCCTGGAACAGTACACGAGCAGTACTTC. It encodes CATSRDPGTVHEQYF.

This chain uses TRBV5-6 with TRBJ2-4, with unresolved D. The CDR3 extends over 18 amino acids. Trimming removed 2 bases at V and 0 bases at J, with 18 bases between. Per the germline V gene, CDR1 is SGHDT and CDR2 is YYEEEE. CDR3 nucleotide sequence: TGTGCCAGCAGCTTCACTCTGGGCCTCGGTTTAGCCAAAAACATTCAGTACTTC. This codes for CASSFTLGLGLAKNIQYF.

This clonotype has ten or more counts. V and J are TRBV24-1 and TRBJ2-5, with unresolved D. Germline assignment: CDR1 KGHDR and CDR2 SFDVKD. The length of the CDR3 is 15 residues. Trimming took 3 bases from V and 2 from J, leaving 12 bases between them. CDR3 in DNA: TGTGCCACCAGTGATCCCCAACAGAGACAAGAGACCCAGTACTTC. As protein: CATSDPQQRQETQYF.

This clonotype was detected ten times or more. The chain combines TRBV28 with TRBJ2-2; 13 bases match TRBD2. Per the germline V gene, CDR1 is MDHEN and CDR2 is SYDVKM. The CDR3 has 22 amino acids. The junction had 13 bases not matched to a gene; V was cut back by 0 bases and J by 0 bases. Here the CDR3 DNA reads TGTGCCAGCAGTTTATGGGTGACTAGACTAGCGGGAGGTGGTGCGAACACCGGGGAGCTGTTTTTT. Translated: CASSLWVTRLAGGGANTGELFF.

This clonotype has a count of ten or more. The V call is TRBV28, the J call TRBJ1-1; tentative D call: TRBD1 (5 bases). There are 13 residues in the CDR3. Per the germline V gene, CDR1 is MDHEN and CDR2 is SYDVKM. V lost 7 bases and J 6 bases, leaving 15 bases between the germline ends. In nucleotides, the CDR3 is TGTGCCAGCAAAACTGGGTGGGGACCTGAAGCTTTCTTT. This codes for CASKTGWGPEAFF.

This clonotype showed up many times. The chain uses TRBV27 and TRBJ1-1; D unresolved. This CDR3 contains 16 residues. V was trimmed by 0 bases and J by 0 bases, leaving 11 bases between them. Germline loops: CDR1 MNHEY, CDR2 SMNVEV (reference sequence). The DNA of the CDR3 is TGTGCCAGCAGTTTATCGCCTGGCGGGGTGAACACTGAAGCTTTCTTT. Amino acids: CASSLSPGGVNTEAFF.

There are a few counts of this clonotype. V gene TRBV4-1 combines with J gene TRBJ1-4, with D unresolved. The germline V and J ends were trimmed by 2 bases and 8 bases, with 15 bases remaining between them. Germline V gene sequence: CDR1 MGHRA, CDR2 YSYEKL. The CDR3 has 15 amino acids. The CDR3 bases are TGCGCCAGCAGCCAATTACCGGGATGGGCGGAAAAACTGTTTTTT. Amino acids: CASSQLPGWAEKLFF.

This clonotype was detected ten times or more. The chain is built from TRBV9 and TRBJ1-1; D gene unclear. Germline values: CDR1 SGDLS, CDR2 YYNGEE. Trimming stripped 2 bases from V and 1 base from J, with 6 bases between. This CDR3 has 13 residues. Here the CDR3 reads CASSVEQNTEAFF. The CDR3 nucleotides are TGTGCCAGCAGCGTTGAACAGAACACTGAAGCTTTCTTT.

The table lists this clonotype with many counts. The V call is TRBV28, the J call TRBJ1-1; the match to TRBD1 covers 10 bases. With V trimmed by 4 bases and J by 6 bases, 11 bases remained unmatched. This CDR3 contains 16 residues. The germline CDR1 and CDR2 sequences are MDHEN and SYDVKM. The CDR3 here is CASSSSRDRGIPEAFF. In nucleotides, the CDR3 is TGTGCCAGCAGTTCCTCAAGGGACAGGGGAATACCTGAAGCTTTCTTT.